A single TCR beta chain is shown here with its context. The antigen is unknown. This entry comes from a study of cytomegalovirus exposure and HLA in healthy donors. General study results and limits: TCR beta chains numbering some 160 were designated cytomegalovirus-associated. The tendency of first-cohort TCR clusters to co-occur in the approximately 110 validation repertoires was the finding of a later analysis.

It was the approximately 110-subject validation cohort, separate from the approximately 700-subject first cohort, to which the donors belonged. The CDR3 consists of 14 residues. The germline CDR1 and CDR2 sequences are GTSNPN and SVGIG (reference sequence). Trimming removed 5 bases from V and 10 bases from J, with 18 bases in between. Clones were read by immunoSEQ multiplex PCR, and TCRdb kept only the in-frame ones, dropping some. The sample shows roughly 120,000 clones, about nine tenths of them seen only once. The sample comprised PBMCs. This chain links TRBV30 with TRBJ1-6; D is possibly TRBD1 (5 bases). The sequence came from a young man in good health and CMV-seropositive. This chain's CDR3 is CAWGHEPSGSPLHF. The CDR3 nucleotides read TGTGCCTGGGGACATGAGCCCTCAGGCTCACCCCTCCACTTT.